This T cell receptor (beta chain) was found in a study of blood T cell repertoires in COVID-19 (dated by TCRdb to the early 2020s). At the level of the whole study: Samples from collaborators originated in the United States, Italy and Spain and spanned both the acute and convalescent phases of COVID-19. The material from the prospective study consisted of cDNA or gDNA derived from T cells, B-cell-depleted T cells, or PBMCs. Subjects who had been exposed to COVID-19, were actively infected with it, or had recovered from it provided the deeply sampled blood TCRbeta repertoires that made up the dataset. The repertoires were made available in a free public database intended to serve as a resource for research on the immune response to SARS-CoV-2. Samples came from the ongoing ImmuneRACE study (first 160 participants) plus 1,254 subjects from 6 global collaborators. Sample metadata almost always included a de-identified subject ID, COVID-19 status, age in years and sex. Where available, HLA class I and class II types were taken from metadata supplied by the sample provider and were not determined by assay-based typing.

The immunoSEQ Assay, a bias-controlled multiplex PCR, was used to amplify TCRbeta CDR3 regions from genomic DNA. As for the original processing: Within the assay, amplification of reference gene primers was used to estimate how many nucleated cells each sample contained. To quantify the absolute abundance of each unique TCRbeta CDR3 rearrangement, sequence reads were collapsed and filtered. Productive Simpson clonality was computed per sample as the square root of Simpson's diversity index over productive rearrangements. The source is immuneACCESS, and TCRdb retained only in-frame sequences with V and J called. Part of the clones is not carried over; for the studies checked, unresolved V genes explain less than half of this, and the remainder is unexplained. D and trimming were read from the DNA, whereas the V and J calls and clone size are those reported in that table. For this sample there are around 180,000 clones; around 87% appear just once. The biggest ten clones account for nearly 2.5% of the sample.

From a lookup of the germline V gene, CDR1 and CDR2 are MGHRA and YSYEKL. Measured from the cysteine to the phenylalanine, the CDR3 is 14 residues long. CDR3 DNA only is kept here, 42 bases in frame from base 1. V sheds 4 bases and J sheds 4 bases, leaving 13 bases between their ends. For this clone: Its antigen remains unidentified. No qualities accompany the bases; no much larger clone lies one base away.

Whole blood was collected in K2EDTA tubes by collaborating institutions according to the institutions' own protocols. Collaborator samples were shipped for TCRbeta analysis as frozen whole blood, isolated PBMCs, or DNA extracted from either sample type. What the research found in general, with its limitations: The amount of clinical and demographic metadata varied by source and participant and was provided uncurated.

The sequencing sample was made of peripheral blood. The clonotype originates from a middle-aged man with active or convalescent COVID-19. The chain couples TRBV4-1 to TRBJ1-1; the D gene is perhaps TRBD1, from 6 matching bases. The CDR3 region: CASSPLQGGTEAFF. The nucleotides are TGCGCCAGCAGCCCCTTACAGGGCGGCACTGAAGCTTTCTTT.